This passage covers 22 T cell receptor beta chains from one sample sequenced in a study of blood T cell repertoires in COVID-19. The protocol was immunoSEQ multiplex PCR, while the TCRdb copy is restricted to in-frame clones and leaves out a portion. The sample yields roughly 190,000 clones, 86% seen once. Sequencing was performed on PBMCs or T cells enriched from blood (not recorded which). These receptors came from a woman in her thirties or forties in a cohort exposed to, infected with or recovered from COVID-19 (not recorded which).

This clone appeared a single time. The sample carries other DNA sequences with the same CDR3. The chain recombines TRBV28 with TRBJ1-1; the match to TRBD1 covers 7 bases. V dropped 6 bases and J dropped 4; count of bases not matched to a gene: 8. The CDR3 is 14 residues long. The germline V gene has CDR1 MDHEN and CDR2 SYDVKM. The CDR3 bases are TGTGCCAGCAGCTCTCAGGGGGTGGGCACTGAAGCTTTCTTT. The encoded protein is CASSSQGVGTEAFF.

V is TRBV24-1 and J is TRBJ1-5; D not certain. This CDR3 is 14 amino acids long. V was trimmed by 9 bases and J by 7 bases, leaving 18 bases between them. CDR1 and CDR2 (germline): KGHDR, SFDVKD. This chain's CDR3 is CATRGRVDGQPQHF. CDR3 coding DNA: TGTGCCACCCGAGGGAGGGTCGATGGGCAGCCCCAGCATTTT.

The V gene is TRBV6-1, the J gene TRBJ1-4; unclear D gene. Germline CDR1 reads MNHNS; CDR2 reads SASEGT. There are 15 residues in the CDR3. V was shortened by 3 bases and J by 8 bases, with 16 bases between the two germline ends. In nucleotides, the CDR3 is TGTGCCAGCAGTGATTGGCCCGGGAGGAACGAAAAACTGTTTTTT. It yields the protein CASSDWPGRNEKLFF.

The genes are TRBV9 and TRBJ2-1, with 9 bases lining up with TRBD2. V lost 0 bases, J lost 5 bases, and 6 bases stayed unmatched. Germline loops: CDR1 SGDLS, CDR2 YYNGEE. This CDR3 has 16 amino acids. The CDR3 spells CASSVEGAGGNNEQFF. CDR3 in DNA: TGTGCCAGCAGCGTAGAAGGAGCGGGAGGAAACAATGAGCAGTTCTTC.

The gene calls are TRBV6-5 and TRBJ2-3, with D tentatively TRBD2 (6 bases). The CDR3 is made up of 15 amino acids. CDR1 and CDR2 (germline): MNHEY, SVGAGI. Trimming took off 8 bases at V and 3 bases at J, with 18 bases between the two ends. CDR3 DNA: TGTGCCAGCTCCCGATCAATGACTAGTACAGATACGCAGTATTTT. Its translation: CASSRSMTSTDTQYF.

This chain connects TRBV24-1 to TRBJ2-3, with D tentatively TRBD1 (5 bases). This CDR3 has 16 amino acids. V lost 7 bases and J lost 5, with 21 bases in between. Germline V lookup: CDR1 KGHDR, CDR2 SFDVKD. The CDR3, as DNA: TGTGCCACCAGGGATGGCCAGGGTATTGACGGAGATACGCAGTATTTT. This gives the protein CATRDGQGIDGDTQYF.

V and J are TRBV6-5 and TRBJ1-2; perhaps TRBD1 as D (5 bases). The CDR3 spans 13 residues. The ends were cut back, 5 bases at V and 6 bases at J, with 13 bases in the middle. The germline V gene has CDR1 MNHEY and CDR2 SVGAGI. CDR3 sequence: CASSTRTSDGYTF. The CDR3 DNA follows: TGTGCCAGCAGTACCCGGACATCGGATGGCTACACCTTC.

The V call is TRBV11-2, the J call TRBJ2-7, with D perhaps TRBD1 (5 bases). Germline CDR1 SGHAT, CDR2 FQNNGV. CDR3 length: 13 amino acids. The V end lost 1 base, the J end lost 2 bases, and 6 bases lay between the germline ends. This CDR3 is CASSLGRAYEQYF. CDR3 coding DNA: TGTGCCAGCAGCTTAGGCAGGGCCTACGAGCAGTACTTC.

This clone was seen only once. This chain connects TRBV11-1 to TRBJ2-1; 7 positions agree with TRBD1. The V and J ends lost 4 bases and 8 bases, in that order; junction bases with no gene match: 11. The CDR3 consists of 15 residues. Germline CDR1 SGHAT, CDR2 FQDESV (reference sequence). CDR3 bases: TGTGCCAGCAGCTCTCACCAACAGGGGATCCATGAGCAGTTCTTC. This gives the protein CASSSHQQGIHEQFF.

The rearrangement links TRBV27 to TRBJ2-7, with 9 bases that match TRBD1. V dropped 0 bases and J dropped 3; count of bases not matched to a gene: 6. This CDR3 contains 16 residues. Germline-derived CDR1 and CDR2 are MNHEY and SMNVEV (reference sequence). CDR3 bases: TGTGCCAGCAGTTTATCCCCGGGACAGGGAGGCTACGAGCAGTACTTC. As protein: CASSLSPGQGGYEQYF.

This clone was picked up a small number of times. Other DNA sequences in the same sample also yield this CDR3. V gene TRBV28 combines with J gene TRBJ1-3; a weak D match, TRBD1 (6 bases). The ends were cut back, 6 bases at V and 7 bases at J, with 16 bases in the middle. The CDR3 contains 14 residues. Germline CDR1 MDHEN, CDR2 SYDVKM. The CDR3: CASSPQGLGNTIYF. In DNA, the CDR3 is TGTGCCAGCAGCCCACAGGGATTGGGTAACACCATATATTTT.

This clone was counted a single time. The chain combines TRBV6-5 with TRBJ2-7; 7 bases align to TRBD1. The length of the CDR3 is 14 residues. J lost 3 bases, V lost 2 bases, and 4 bases had no gene match. Germline assignment: CDR1 MNHEY and CDR2 SVGAGI. The CDR3 coding sequence is TGTGCCAGCAGTTACGGGGACAGAAACTACGAGCAGTACTTC. It translates to CASSYGDRNYEQYF.

V usage is TRBV5-1 and J usage is TRBJ2-3; unclear D gene. This CDR3 has 16 residues. CDR1 SGHRS and CDR2 YFSETQ come from the germline V gene. Trimming cost V 4 bases and J 4 bases, with 19 bases left between them. The CDR3: CASSLLPPGFADTQYF. CDR3 sequence (DNA): TGCGCCAGCAGCCTCCTTCCGCCGGGTTTCGCAGATACGCAGTATTTT.

This CDR3 reads CASSFRREWSTGELFF. The CDR3 DNA is TGTGCCAGCAGCTTCCGGCGGGAGTGGAGCACCGGGGAGCTGTTTTTT. This chain joins TRBV7-2 and TRBJ2-2, with 7 bases identical to TRBD2. This CDR3 is built from 16 residues. Per germline, CDR1 SGHTA and CDR2 FQGNSA. Losses at the gene ends were 3 bases for V and 4 bases for J; bases not matched to a gene: 8.

This clone has only one observation. The rearrangement uses TRBV2 and TRBJ2-5, with D hard to call. CDR3 length: 12 amino acids. V lost 7 bases to trimming and J lost 1 base, with 7 bases between them. Germline V gives CDR1 SNHLY, CDR2 FYNNEI. CDR3 sequence reads: CASTPGQETQYF. For the CDR3, the DNA is TGTGCCAGCACGCCAGGCCAAGAGACCCAGTACTTC. The entire variable domain, with the rest obtained from reference TRBV2 and TRBJ2-5, is as follows: EPEVTQTPSHQVTQMGQEVILRCVPISNHLYFYWYRQILGQKVEFLVSFYNNEISEKSEIFDDQFSVERPDGSNFTLKIRSTKLEDSAMYFCASTPGQETQYFGPGTRLLVL.

This clone was detected a few times. The genes are TRBV7-8 and TRBJ1-1; D is possibly TRBD1 (6 bases). Trimming took off 2 bases at V and 5 bases at J, with 12 bases between the two ends. Per the germline V gene, CDR1 is SGHVS and CDR2 is FQNEAQ. The CDR3 runs to 14 residues. CDR3 region: CASSLRQGLTEAFF. CDR3 coding DNA: TGTGCCAGCAGCTTACGGCAGGGGTTGACTGAAGCTTTCTTT.

The V gene is TRBV27, the J gene TRBJ2-5; TRBD2 matches 8 bases. The CDR3 loop spans 15 amino acids. J gave up 1 base and V 3 bases, and 4 bases lay outside the gene matches. Germline V gives CDR1 MNHEY, CDR2 SMNVEV (reference sequence). The CDR3 DNA reads TGTGCCAGCAGTTTTAGCGGGGTACCCCAAGAGACCCAGTACTTC. It translates to CASSFSGVPQETQYF.

This chain joins TRBV19 and TRBJ2-3; D is perhaps TRBD1 (6 bases). This CDR3 contains 17 residues. The germline V gene encodes CDR1 LNHDA and CDR2 SQIVND (reference sequence). The V end lost 0 bases, the J end lost 1 base, and 14 bases lay between the germline ends. CDR3 protein: CASSIDLGASGTDTQYF. CDR3 coding DNA: TGTGCCAGTAGTATAGATCTGGGGGCTTCGGGCACAGATACGCAGTATTTT.

This clone was picked up one time. The J gene is TRBJ1-3, the V gene TRBV4-1; D call uncertain. The CDR3 covers 13 residues. Trimming pared 4 bases from V and 4 bases from J, leaving 8 bases between. The V gene's germline CDR1 is MGHRA and CDR2 YSYEKL. CDR3 in amino acids: CASSPRSGNTIYF. The CDR3 nucleotides read TGCGCCAGCAGCCCCCGTAGCGGAAACACCATATATTTT.

This rearrangement joins TRBV7-9 to TRBJ1-1; D remains ambiguous. Looked up from germline, CDR1 is SEHNR and CDR2 is FQNEAQ (reference sequence). Trimming stripped 2 bases from V and 3 bases from J, with 10 bases between. This CDR3 is built from 14 residues. This CDR3 reads CASSLMSSYTEAFF. The DNA of the CDR3 is TGTGCCAGCAGCTTAATGTCCTCTTACACTGAAGCTTTCTTT.

This chain uses TRBV9 with TRBJ2-7, with 11 bases matching TRBD2. This CDR3 spans 15 amino acids. The V gene end was trimmed by 4 bases and the J gene end by 3 bases; junction bases not matched to a gene: 6. Germline CDR1 SGDLS, CDR2 YYNGEE. The CDR3 spells CASSFGTSGNYEQYF. The CDR3 DNA reads as TGTGCCAGCAGCTTCGGGACTAGCGGTAACTACGAGCAGTACTTC.

The chain is built from TRBV11-3 and TRBJ2-7; D gene ambiguous. The V and J ends lost 4 bases and 5 bases respectively, with 6 bases between them. The CDR3 has 11 amino acids. The germline V gene encodes CDR1 SGHNT and CDR2 YENEEA. This CDR3 is CASSSVDEQYF. CDR3 DNA sequence: TGTGCCAGCAGCTCCGTCGACGAGCAGTACTTC.